The clone carrying this TCR beta chain was observed a few times. Antigen specificity is unknown. The data derive from a study of T-cell memory formation after mild COVID-19. Whole-study results and caveats: Among CD4+ contracting clones, most were CM and EM, and CD8+ ones EMRA. Some responding clones appeared in pre-infection memory, suggesting cross-reactive memory joined.

TCRdb itself ran the 5' RACE reads through MiXCR, one entry per CDR3 protein. Of 140,000 or so distinct CDR3 sequences in the sample, 15% to 20% are singletons; the top ten hold around 2%. Sequencing was carried out using PBMCs or a T cell subset sorted from them (not recorded which). The receptor's source is an adult woman who had mild COVID-19 (a few samples of this study predate the infection). Cell type and time point are not known.

In DNA form, the CDR3 reads TGTGCCAGCAGTTTGCCGAACAGGGGGAACTATGGCTACACCTTC. Protein product: CASSLPNRGNYGYTF. V and J are TRBV12-3 or TRBV12-4 and TRBJ1-2, with 8 bases fitting TRBD1. V lost 3 bases, J lost 2 bases, and 5 bases stayed unmatched. CDR3 length: 15 amino acids.